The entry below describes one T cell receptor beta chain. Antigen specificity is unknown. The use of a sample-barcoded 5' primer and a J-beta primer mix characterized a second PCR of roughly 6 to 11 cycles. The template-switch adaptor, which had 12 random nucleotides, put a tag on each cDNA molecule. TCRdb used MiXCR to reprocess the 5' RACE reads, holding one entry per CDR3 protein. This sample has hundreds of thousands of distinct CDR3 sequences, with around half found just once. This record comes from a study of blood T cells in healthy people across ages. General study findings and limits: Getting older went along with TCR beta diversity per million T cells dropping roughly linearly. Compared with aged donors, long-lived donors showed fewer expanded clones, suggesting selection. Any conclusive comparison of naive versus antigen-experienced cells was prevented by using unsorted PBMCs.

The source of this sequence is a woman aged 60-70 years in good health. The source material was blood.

This CDR3 is CASSFGGTRETQYF. CDR3 DNA: TGTGCCAGCAGCTTCGGTGGGACTAGGGAGACCCAGTACTTC. The chain uses TRBV11-2 and TRBJ2-7; TRBD2 matches 8 bases. The last part of the DNA fits TRBJ2-5 better; the J call may be wrong. The germline V gene encodes CDR1 SGHAT and CDR2 FQNNGV. CDR3 size: 14 residues.